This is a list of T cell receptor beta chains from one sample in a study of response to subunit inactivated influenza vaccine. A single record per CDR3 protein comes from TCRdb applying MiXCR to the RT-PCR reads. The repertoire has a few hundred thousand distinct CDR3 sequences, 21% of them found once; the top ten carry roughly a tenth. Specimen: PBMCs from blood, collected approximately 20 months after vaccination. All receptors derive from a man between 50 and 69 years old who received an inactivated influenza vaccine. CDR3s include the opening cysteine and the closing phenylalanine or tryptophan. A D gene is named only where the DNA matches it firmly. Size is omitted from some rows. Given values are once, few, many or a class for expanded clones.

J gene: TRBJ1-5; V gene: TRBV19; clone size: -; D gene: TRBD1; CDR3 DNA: TGTGCCAGTAGTTTCCTACAGGGGGCTTATAGCAATCAGCCCCAGCATTTT; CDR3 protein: CASSFLQGAYSNQPQHF
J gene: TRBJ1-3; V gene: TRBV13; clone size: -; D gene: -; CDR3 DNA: TGTGCCAGCAGCTCCCCCCCGCGCAGCACTGGAAACACCATATATTTT; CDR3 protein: CASSSPPRSTGNTIYF
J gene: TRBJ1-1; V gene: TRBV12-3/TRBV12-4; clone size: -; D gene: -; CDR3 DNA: TGTGCCAGCAGCGACCGAGGGGGTACCCAGGGCACTGAAGCTTTCTTT; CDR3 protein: CASSDRGGTQGTEAFF
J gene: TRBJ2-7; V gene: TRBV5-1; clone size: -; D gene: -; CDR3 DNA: TGCGCCAGCAGCCCGGGGGACAGCTCCTACGAGCAGTACTTC; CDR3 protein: CASSPGDSSYEQYF
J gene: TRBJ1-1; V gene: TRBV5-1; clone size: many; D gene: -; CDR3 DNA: TGCGCCAGCTTACAAGCTGGGGGCAAAGCTTTCTTT; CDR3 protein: CASLQAGGKAFF
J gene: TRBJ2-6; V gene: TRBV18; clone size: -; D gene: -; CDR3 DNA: TGTGCCAGCTCTCCCGCAGGGACTGGGGCCAACGTCCTGACTTTC; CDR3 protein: CASSPAGTGANVLTF
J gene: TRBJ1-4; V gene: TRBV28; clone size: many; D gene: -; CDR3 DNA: TGTGCCAGCAGCTCCCCAGCTAAACTGTTTTTT; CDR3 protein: CASSSPAKLFF
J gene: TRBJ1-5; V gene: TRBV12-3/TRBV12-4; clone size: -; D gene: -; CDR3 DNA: TGTGCCAGCAGTTTAAATGCGGGGTATCAGCCCCAGCATTTT; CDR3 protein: CASSLNAGYQPQHF
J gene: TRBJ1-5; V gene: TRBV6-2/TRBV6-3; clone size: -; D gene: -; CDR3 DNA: TGTGCCAGCAGCCCCGACCGGTACAGGAGCAATCAGCCCCAGCATTTT; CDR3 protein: CASSPDRYRSNQPQHF
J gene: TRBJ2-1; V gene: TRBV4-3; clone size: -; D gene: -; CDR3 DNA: TGCGCCAGCAGCCAAGCCCACTCGTCCACCATCCTCTACAATGAGCAGTTCTTC; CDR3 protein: CASSQAHSSTILYNEQFF
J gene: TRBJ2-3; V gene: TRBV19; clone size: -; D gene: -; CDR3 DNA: TGTGCCAGTAGTCGGGACTTCCGCACAGATACGCAGTATTTT; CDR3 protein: CASSRDFRTDTQYF
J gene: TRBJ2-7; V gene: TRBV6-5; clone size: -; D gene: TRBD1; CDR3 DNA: TGTGCCAGCAGTTTATCCGGACAGGGTTTGTACGAGCAGTACTTC; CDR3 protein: CASSLSGQGLYEQYF
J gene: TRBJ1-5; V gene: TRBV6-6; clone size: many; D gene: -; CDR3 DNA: TGTGCCAGCAGTTACACAAGAGGGGAGCGGAGGTCGACAAGCAATCAGCCCCAGCATTTT; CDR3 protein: CASSYTRGERRSTSNQPQHF
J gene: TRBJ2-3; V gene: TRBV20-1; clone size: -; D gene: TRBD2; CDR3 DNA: TGCAGTGCTAGAGATGAGCTAGCGGGAGATTTTACGCAGTATTTT; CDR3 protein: CSARDELAGDFTQYF